This TCR beta chain is drawn from a study of regulatory T cells in long-lasting Graves disease. Findings of the study overall: TCR diversity was lower in persistent than newly diagnosed Graves' disease. Persistent cases favored TRBV28, TRBJ1-2 and TRBJ2-5.

Trimming cost V 2 bases and J 4 bases, with 9 bases left between them. Germline values: CDR1 SGHTA, CDR2 FQGNSA. This CDR3 comprises 13 residues. Time point in this sample: newly diagnosed GD, antithyroid drugs for less than 3 months. Preparation of the TCR library used RNA extracted from PBMCs. This clonotype has at least ten counts. The antigen is unknown. For TCR beta, libraries came from iRepertoire HTBI primers and Arm-PCR of CDR3 regions. TCRdb re-called the multiplex PCR reads through MiXCR, storing one row per CDR3 protein. In the table there are about 540,000 distinct CDR3 sequences, less than 15% of which are singletons. These data were also filed under a second study, of T cells in Graves' hyperthyroidism and ophthalmopathy. That source reports: Patients were excluded because of uncontrolled infection, other autoimmune disease, pregnancy or lactation. Orbital computed tomography and thyroid ultrasound, together with serum TRAb and thyroxine and clinical symptoms, were used for diagnoses.

Specimen: peripheral blood mononuclear cells (PBMCs), collected at new diagnosis, from a patient treated with antithyroid drugs. The clonotype was recovered from a man in his thirties or forties with Graves disease. The V and J genes are TRBV7-2 and TRBJ2-7, with D tentatively TRBD2 (5 bases). The DNA of the CDR3 is TGTGCCAGCAGCTTACAGCGGAGTTACGAGCAGTACTTC. Its protein is CASSLQRSYEQYF.